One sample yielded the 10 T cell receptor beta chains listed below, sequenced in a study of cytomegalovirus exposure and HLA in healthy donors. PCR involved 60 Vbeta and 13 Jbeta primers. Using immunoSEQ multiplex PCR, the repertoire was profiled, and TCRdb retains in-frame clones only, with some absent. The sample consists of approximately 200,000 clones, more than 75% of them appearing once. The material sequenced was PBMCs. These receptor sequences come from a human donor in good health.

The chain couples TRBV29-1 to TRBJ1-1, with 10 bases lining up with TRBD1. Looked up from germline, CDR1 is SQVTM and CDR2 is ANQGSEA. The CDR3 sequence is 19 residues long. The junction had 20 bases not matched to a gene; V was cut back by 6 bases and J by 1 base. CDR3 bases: TGCAGCGTCGCCCCTAGGTCCCTGGGACAGGGGATGTCGAACACTGAAGCTTTCTTT. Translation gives CSVAPRSLGQGMSNTEAFF.

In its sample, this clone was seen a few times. CDR3 sequence reads: CASSATGGNGGTQYF. CDR3 nucleotide sequence: TGTGCCAGCAGCGCGACAGGGGGAAATGGGGGTACGCAGTATTTT. The chain has TRBV9 and TRBJ2-3; 9 nucleotides match TRBD1. CDR3 size: 15 residues. After removal of 3 bases from V and 8 bases from J, the junction contained 10 bases not matched to a gene. In germline, CDR1 is SGDLS, CDR2 YYNGEE.

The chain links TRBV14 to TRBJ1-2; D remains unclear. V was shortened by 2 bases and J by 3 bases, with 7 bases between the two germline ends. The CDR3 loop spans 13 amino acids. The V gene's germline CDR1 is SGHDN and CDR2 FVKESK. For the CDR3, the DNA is TGTGCCAGCAGCCAACTCCCCCACTATGGCTACACCTTC. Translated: CASSQLPHYGYTF.

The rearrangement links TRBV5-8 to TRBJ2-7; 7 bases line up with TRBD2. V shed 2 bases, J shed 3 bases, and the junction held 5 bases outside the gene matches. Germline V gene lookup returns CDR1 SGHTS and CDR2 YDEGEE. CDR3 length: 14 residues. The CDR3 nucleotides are TGTGCCAGCAGCTTTCTAGCGGCGGACTACGAGCAGTACTTC. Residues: CASSFLAADYEQYF.

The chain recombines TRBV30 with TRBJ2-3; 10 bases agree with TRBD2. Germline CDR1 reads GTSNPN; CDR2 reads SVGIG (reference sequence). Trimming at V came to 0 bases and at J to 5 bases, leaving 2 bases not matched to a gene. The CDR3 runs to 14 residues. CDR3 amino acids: CAWSVSGRRDTQYF. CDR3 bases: TGTGCCTGGAGTGTTAGCGGGAGGAGAGATACGCAGTATTTT.

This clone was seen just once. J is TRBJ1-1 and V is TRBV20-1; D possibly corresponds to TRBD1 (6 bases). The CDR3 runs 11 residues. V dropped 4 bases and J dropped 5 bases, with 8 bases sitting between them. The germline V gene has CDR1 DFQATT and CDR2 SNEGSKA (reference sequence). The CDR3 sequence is CSAKQGTEAFF. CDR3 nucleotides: TGCAGTGCTAAACAGGGAACTGAAGCTTTCTTT.

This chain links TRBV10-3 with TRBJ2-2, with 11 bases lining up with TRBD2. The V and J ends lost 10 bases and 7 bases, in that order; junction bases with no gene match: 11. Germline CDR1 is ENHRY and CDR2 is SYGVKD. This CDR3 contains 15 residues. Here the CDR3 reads CATQAGTSGGGELFF. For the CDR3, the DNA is TGTGCCACCCAAGCCGGGACTAGCGGAGGCGGGGAGCTGTTTTTT.

CDR3 bases: TGTGCCAGTAGAAGCCCGACAGGGGCTAACTATGGCTACACCTTC. It translates to CASRSPTGANYGYTF. The chain links TRBV2 to TRBJ1-2, with 8 nucleotides matching TRBD1. Germline CDR1 is SNHLY and CDR2 is FYNNEI. The CDR3 contains 15 residues. With 9 bases clipped from V and 0 bases from J, the junction kept 9 bases outside the gene matches.

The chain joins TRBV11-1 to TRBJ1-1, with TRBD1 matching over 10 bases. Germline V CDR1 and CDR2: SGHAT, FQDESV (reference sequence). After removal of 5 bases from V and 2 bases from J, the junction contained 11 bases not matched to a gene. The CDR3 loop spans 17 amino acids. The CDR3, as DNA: TGTGCCAGCAGCCCCGCCGGGACAGGGGTATTAAACACTGAAGCTTTCTTT. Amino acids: CASSPAGTGVLNTEAFF. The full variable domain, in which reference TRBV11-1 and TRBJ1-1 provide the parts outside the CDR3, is EAEVAQSPRYKITEKSQAVAFWCDPISGHATLYWYRQILGQGPELLVQFQDESVVDDSQLPKDRFSAERLKGVDSTLKIQPAELGDSAMYLCASSPAGTGVLNTEAFFGQGTRLTVV.

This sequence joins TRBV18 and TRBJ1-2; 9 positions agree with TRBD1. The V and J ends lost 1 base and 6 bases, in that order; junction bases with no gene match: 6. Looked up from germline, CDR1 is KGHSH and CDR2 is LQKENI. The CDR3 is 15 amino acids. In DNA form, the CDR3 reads TGTGCCAGCTCACCACAGGGACAGGGCCTGGATGGCTACACCTTC. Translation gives CASSPQGQGLDGYTF.